This T cell receptor (beta chain) came from a study of spatial heterogeneity in lung cancer. As for the study in general: Tumor-region TCR transcript counts correlated strongly with a T cell module score from matched bulk RNA-seq. Overall study results and limits: How many expanded intratumoral alpha and beta TCRs were present tracked the tumor mutation count, which was a count of nonsynonymous mutations. Quantities of ubiquitous and regional expanded TCRs paralleled ubiquitous and regional nonsynonymous mutations, respectively.

Per the germline V gene, CDR1 is MDHEN and CDR2 is SYDVKM. The length of the CDR3 is 12 residues. Trimming pared 8 bases from V and 3 bases from J, leaving 10 bases between. Concerning this clonotype: Its antigen is as yet unknown.

Each TCR cDNA molecule bore a unique molecular identifier. TCRdb itself ran the 5' RACE reads through MiXCR, one entry per CDR3 protein. The sample consists of about 100,000 distinct CDR3 sequences, 3.5% to 5% of them appearing once. Regarding time point: sample taken at primary tumor resection. Sequencing covered unsorted whole RNA taken from tumor, nontumor lung or frozen PBMC. This clonotype was obtained from a male donor with early-stage non-small cell lung cancer. This chain joins TRBV28 and TRBJ1-1; D ambiguous. The specimen was lung tumor tissue, collected at surgery. The CDR3 loop is CASEDIYTEAFF. CDR3 bases: TGTGCCAGCGAGGATATTTACACTGAAGCTTTCTTT.